This T cell receptor beta chain was documented in a study of blood T cell repertoires in COVID-19. Background on the study: Researchers got acute and convalescent COVID-19 samples from the United States, Italy and Spain.

Germline CDR1 reads SGHRS; CDR2 reads YFSETQ. CDR3 size: 16 residues. V dropped 2 bases and J dropped 0; count of bases not matched to a gene: 4. Study processing details: Estimation of nucleated cell counts relied on the amplification of reference gene primers. Sequencing used immunoSEQ multiplex PCR; TCRdb keeps in-frame clones, though not all of them. The V and J calls and clone size come from that table; D and trimming were worked out from the DNA. The sample holds nearly 250,000 clones; 80% to 90% are singletons and the top ten take around 0.8%. Membership in each cohort depended on participant-reported clinical history. This clone appeared once. Additional DNA sequences in this sample encode the identical CDR3.

The sequenced sample consisted of PBMCs or T cells enriched from blood (not recorded which). The V gene is TRBV5-1, the J gene TRBJ2-2; 7 nucleotides agree with TRBD2. The source of this sequence is a man between 50 and 59 years old who had been exposed to COVID-19. In DNA form, the CDR3 reads TGCGCCAGCAGCTTACCTAGCGGTACGAACACCGGGGAGCTGTTTTTT. Translating gives CASSLPSGTNTGELFF.